Following are 13 T cell receptor beta chains from one sample sequenced in a study of CD8 T cells in ankylosing spondylitis. TCRdb analysed the 5' RACE reads with MiXCR anew, one entry per CDR3 protein. The table records some 130,000 distinct CDR3 sequences, around 13% of them present only once. Sequenced material: blood, either unsorted or a sorted T cell fraction (not recorded which). These receptors were collected from a female donor with ankylosing spondylitis or in good health (not recorded which).

This clonotype has ten or more counts. The chain is built from TRBV10-3 and TRBJ1-6; possibly TRBD1 for D (5 bases). The CDR3 is 15 amino acids. CDR1 and CDR2 from the germline V gene are ENHRY and SYGVKD. Trimming removed 2 bases at V and 10 bases at J, with 15 bases between. The chain's CDR3 is CAISEPTGGKSPLHF. The CDR3 bases are TGTGCCATCAGTGAGCCCACAGGTGGGAAATCACCCCTCCACTTT.

There are many counts of this clonotype. V is TRBV20-1 and J is TRBJ1-2; D perhaps matches TRBD1 (6 bases). The CDR3 sequence is 14 residues long. V was pared by 3 bases and J by 4 bases, with 15 bases between. Looked up from germline, CDR1 is DFQATT and CDR2 is SNEGSKA (reference sequence). The CDR3 loop reads CSAREQQGFYGYTF. CDR3 DNA: TGCAGTGCTAGGGAACAACAGGGCTTCTATGGCTACACCTTC.

This clonotype was detected ten times or more. The chain has TRBV2 and TRBJ2-1, with D tentatively TRBD2 (5 bases). The CDR3 sequence is 14 residues long. From germline, CDR1 is SNHLY and CDR2 FYNNEI. V was cut by 6 bases and J by 4 bases, with 13 bases left in between. This CDR3 reads CASSLVEGYNEQFF. CDR3 DNA: TGTGCCAGCAGCCTGGTCGAGGGATACAATGAGCAGTTCTTC.

This chain joins TRBV2 and TRBJ1-6; D remains unclear. V was cut by 6 bases and J by 10 bases, with 10 bases left in between. This CDR3 comprises 12 residues. Germline V gene data show CDR1 as SNHLY and CDR2 as FYNNEI. CDR3 in amino acids: CASSVYRSPLHF. The CDR3 coding sequence is TGTGCCAGCAGCGTCTATAGGTCACCCCTCCACTTT.

The V and J genes are TRBV3-1 and TRBJ1-1; D remains ambiguous. CDR1 and CDR2 from the germline V gene are LGHDT and YNNKEL (reference sequence). CDR3 size: 14 residues. V was clipped by 2 bases and J by 4 bases, with 11 bases between them. The CDR3 DNA reads TGTGCCAGCAGCCAAAGCGATGGGAGCACTGAAGCTTTCTTT. Its translation is CASSQSDGSTEAFF.

This clonotype has just a few counts. The chain couples TRBV12-3 or TRBV12-4 to TRBJ2-1; 11 bases agree with TRBD2. Trimming removed 5 bases from V and 8 bases from J; junction bases left unmatched: 11. The CDR3 totals 16 residues. The DNA of the CDR3 is TGTGCCAGCAGTCGGGGACTAGCGGCCTCCTGGGATGAGCAGTTCTTC. It yields the protein CASSRGLAASWDEQFF.

The rearrangement uses TRBV12-3 or TRBV12-4 and TRBJ1-2; no firm D call. The CDR3 length is 13 residues. The V gene lost 2 bases and the J gene lost 5 bases, with 9 bases spanning the gap. The DNA of the CDR3 is TGTGCCAGCAGTTTAACCCACTGGTATGGCTACACCTTC. Its translation: CASSLTHWYGYTF.

This sequence joins TRBV5-1 and TRBJ2-2; no firm D call. The CDR3 extends over 15 amino acids. V lost 1 base and J lost 3, with 10 bases in between. Germline lookup yields CDR1 SGHRS and CDR2 YFSETQ. For the CDR3, the DNA is TGCGCCAGCAGCTTGTCCAGGACCTACACCGGGGAGCTGTTTTTT. Encoded protein: CASSLSRTYTGELFF.

This clonotype was seen many times. The chain joins TRBV29-1 to TRBJ2-6, with no clear D. Germline V gives CDR1 SQVTM, CDR2 ANQGSEA. The CDR3 extends over 13 amino acids. Trimming removed 7 bases at V and 1 base at J, with 8 bases between. For the CDR3, the DNA is TGCAGCGCAGTCCGGTCTGGGGCCAACGTCCTGACTTTC. Translation: CSAVRSGANVLTF.

This clonotype was picked up a small number of times. The V call is TRBV29-1, the J call TRBJ1-2, with D possibly matching TRBD1 (5 bases). V was pared by 4 bases and J by 8 bases, with 11 bases between. Germline V lookup: CDR1 SQVTM, CDR2 ANQGSEA. This CDR3 spans 11 amino acids. The CDR3 DNA reads TGCAGCGTTGTGGTGGGGGAAGGCTACACCTTC. Amino acids: CSVVVGEGYTF.

This clonotype has just a few counts. V gene TRBV5-1 combines with J gene TRBJ2-7, with D possibly TRBD1 on 6 matching bases. The CDR3 totals 16 residues. Germline V gene sequence: CDR1 SGHRS, CDR2 YFSETQ. V was cut by 0 bases and J by 3 bases, with 16 bases left in between. The CDR3 region has the DNA TGCGCCAGCAGCTTGGCCACTGGGCAGGGGTTCTACGAGCAGTACTTC. Amino acid sequence: CASSLATGQGFYEQYF.

This chain connects TRBV5-1 to TRBJ2-3; 10 nucleotides match TRBD1. CDR3 size: 14 residues. The trim removed 8 bases at V and 5 bases at J, leaving 8 bases unmatched. Germline V gives CDR1 SGHRS, CDR2 YFSETQ. The CDR3 nucleotides read TGCGCCAGTGCCGAGACAGGGGGCAGAGATACGCAGTATTTT. The encoded protein is CASAETGGRDTQYF.

The chain joins TRBV18 to TRBJ2-1, with 8 bases that match TRBD2. Per the germline V gene, CDR1 is KGHSH and CDR2 is LQKENI. The CDR3 is made up of 14 amino acids. J was trimmed by 2 bases and V by 4 bases; bases with no gene match: 1. The CDR3 DNA follows: TGTGCCAGCTCACTTAGCGGGACCTACAATGAGCAGTTCTTC. Translated, it gives CASSLSGTYNEQFF.